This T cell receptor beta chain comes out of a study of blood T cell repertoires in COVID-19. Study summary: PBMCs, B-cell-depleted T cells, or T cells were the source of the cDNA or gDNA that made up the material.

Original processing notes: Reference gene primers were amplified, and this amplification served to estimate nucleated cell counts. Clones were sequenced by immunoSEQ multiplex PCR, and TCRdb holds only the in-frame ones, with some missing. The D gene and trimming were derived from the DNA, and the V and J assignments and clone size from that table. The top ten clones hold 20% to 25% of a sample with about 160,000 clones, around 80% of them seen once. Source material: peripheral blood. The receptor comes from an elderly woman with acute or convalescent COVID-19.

This chain's CDR3 is CASSQSGAGNTGELFF. The CDR3 DNA is TGTGCCAGCAGCCAAAGCGGGGCCGGAAACACCGGGGAGCTGTTTTTT. The V gene is TRBV3-1 (or the pseudogene TRBV3-2), the J gene TRBJ2-2, with TRBD2 matching 7 bases. This CDR3 has 16 amino acids. The V segment lost 2 bases and the J segment 2 bases; nucleotides outside the gene matches: 5. Germline CDR1 reads LGHDT; CDR2 reads YNNKEL (reference sequence).